Each of the 14 T cell receptor beta chains below was sequenced from the same sample in a study of early T cells in non-severe SARS-CoV-2 infection. TCRdb redid the calling of the 5' RACE reads with MiXCR, one entry per CDR3 protein. Of nearly 95,000 distinct CDR3 sequences listed, roughly 15% are singletons. The specimen was whole blood, collected at baseline. The receptors were sampled from an adult who was a healthcare worker with PCR-confirmed SARS-CoV-2 infection or an uninfected control (not recorded which).

The genes are TRBV18 and TRBJ2-7; possible D gene TRBD1, 6 bases. Germline CDR1 reads KGHSH; CDR2 reads LQKENI. This CDR3 comprises 14 residues. The V end lost 2 bases, the J end lost 2 bases, and 10 bases lay between the germline ends. CDR3 sequence reads: CASSPTRGTYEQYF. CDR3 DNA sequence: TGTGCCAGCTCACCAACCAGGGGAACCTACGAGCAGTACTTC.

The rearrangement uses TRBV2 and TRBJ2-7; D uncertain. CDR3 size: 15 residues. Germline V gives CDR1 SNHLY, CDR2 FYNNEI. The ends were cut back, 8 bases at V and 2 bases at J, with 19 bases in the middle. CDR3 loop: CASGTLTHPAYEQYF. CDR3 in DNA: TGTGCCAGCGGCACACTCACTCATCCGGCCTACGAGCAGTACTTC.

With respect to this clonotype: The junction shows a germline mismatch at one end, possibly a read error. The V call is TRBV28, the J call TRBJ2-7; a possible D gene is TRBD2 (5 bases). Per the germline V gene, CDR1 is MDHEN and CDR2 is SYDVKM. The CDR3 is 16 amino acids. The CDR3 DNA follows: TGTGTCAGCAGTTTATGGGTGAGCGGACCCTCCTACGAGCAGTACTTC. Translation gives CVSSLWVSGPSYEQYF.

V is TRBV5-5 and J is TRBJ2-3; D gene ambiguous. The length of the CDR3 is 13 residues. V was shortened by 0 bases and J by 6 bases, with 8 bases between the two germline ends. CDR1 and CDR2 (germline): SGHKS, YYEKEE (reference sequence). CDR3 DNA: TGTGCCAGCAGCTTGGGGGTGGCTGATACGCAGTATTTT. This translates into CASSLGVADTQYF.

This clonotype was detected a few times. This sequence joins TRBV20-1 and TRBJ2-7; D uncertain. The V gene's germline CDR1 is DFQATT and CDR2 SNEGSKA (reference sequence). The CDR3 spans 14 residues. Trimming shortened V by 3 bases and J by 3 bases, and 15 bases separated the two germline ends. The CDR3 loop is CSASPGSANYEQYF. The CDR3 DNA sequence: TGCAGTGCTAGCCCCGGGTCTGCGAACTACGAGCAGTACTTC.

This clonotype was found a few times. The chain recombines TRBV5-4 with TRBJ2-4; D uncertain. Germline assignment: CDR1 SGHNT and CDR2 YYREEE (reference sequence). The ends were cut back, 0 bases at V and 5 bases at J, with 6 bases in the middle. The CDR3 covers 13 residues. The CDR3 region is CASSLEPENIQYF. The CDR3 DNA follows: TGTGCCAGCAGCTTGGAACCAGAAAACATTCAGTACTTC.

This clonotype was seen more than once but under ten times. V and J are TRBV2 and TRBJ1-2; the D gene is possibly TRBD1 (6 bases). Germline V lookup: CDR1 SNHLY, CDR2 FYNNEI. The CDR3 consists of 12 residues. The germline V and J ends were trimmed by 1 base and 8 bases, with 8 bases remaining between them. CDR3 loop: CASSEGGPGYTF. Written as DNA, the CDR3 is TGTGCCAGCAGTGAAGGGGGGCCGGGCTACACCTTC. The variable domain in full, with the rest retrieved from reference TRBV2 and TRBJ1-2, is EPEVTQTPSHQVTQMGQEVILRCVPISNHLYFYWYRQILGQKVEFLVSFYNNEISEKSEIFDDQFSVERPDGSNFTLKIRSTKLEDSAMYFCASSEGGPGYTFGSGTRLTVV.

This clonotype was counted ten times or more. The rearrangement uses TRBV6-5 and TRBJ2-7, with 9 positions matching TRBD1. J gave up 9 bases and V 0 bases, and 12 bases lay outside the gene matches. Germline CDR1 MNHEY, CDR2 SVGAGI. The CDR3 length is 16 residues. The CDR3 loop is CASSYSPGQGFQGQYF. The CDR3 region has the DNA TGTGCCAGCAGTTACTCGCCGGGACAGGGATTTCAAGGGCAGTACTTC.

This clonotype appeared a few times. The V and J genes are TRBV7-2 and TRBJ2-5; D is ambiguous. The CDR3 spans 13 residues. Trimming shortened V by 4 bases and J by 7 bases, and 13 bases separated the two germline ends. In germline, CDR1 is SGHTA, CDR2 FQGNSA. The CDR3 reads CASSSDPDGTQYF. The CDR3 region has the DNA TGTGCCAGCAGCTCGGACCCAGATGGGACCCAGTACTTC.

This clonotype occurred a few times. The chain uses TRBV20-1 and TRBJ2-1, with 9 bases matching TRBD2. With V trimmed by 6 bases and J by 0 bases, 6 bases remained unmatched. CDR3 length: 15 amino acids. CDR1 is DFQATT and CDR2 is SNEGSKA in the germline V gene (reference sequence). The CDR3 sequence: CSAFDSGSSYNEQFF. The CDR3 DNA is TGCAGTGCCTTTGATAGCGGGAGCTCCTACAATGAGCAGTTCTTC.

This clonotype occurred many times. The rearrangement links TRBV6-1 to TRBJ2-3; unclear D gene. This CDR3 has 12 residues. Trimming took 6 bases from V and 6 from J, leaving 10 bases between them. Germline V gene sequence: CDR1 MNHNS, CDR2 SASEGT. In nucleotides, the CDR3 is TGTGCCAGCAGACCCAATTGGGATACGCAGTATTTT. This codes for CASRPNWDTQYF.

This clonotype was seen only a few times. This chain uses TRBV11-2 with TRBJ2-7; TRBD1 might be the D (6 bases). The CDR3 has 13 residues. Deletions cut 2 bases from V and 4 bases from J, with 9 bases between. CDR1 and CDR2 (germline): SGHAT, FQNNGV. The CDR3 is CASSLLQGYEQYF. As DNA, the CDR3 is TGTGCCAGCAGCTTACTACAGGGTTACGAGCAGTACTTC.

About this clonotype itself: The germline gene is not matched at one end of the junction; a read error may be the cause. The chain is built from TRBV4-1 and TRBJ2-1; the match to TRBD1 covers 10 bases. Germline V gene sequence: CDR1 MGHRA, CDR2 YSYEKL. CDR3 size: 16 residues. In nucleotides, the CDR3 is TGCACCAGCAGCGTTGAACCGGGACAGGGGCTAAATGAGCAGTTCTTC. It encodes CTSSVEPGQGLNEQFF.

The rearrangement uses TRBV12-3 or TRBV12-4 and TRBJ2-5, with unresolved D. V gave up 3 bases and J gave up 5 bases, with 7 bases separating them. CDR3 length: 12 amino acids. The CDR3 is CASSFVNETQYF. In DNA form, the CDR3 reads TGTGCCAGCAGTTTTGTGAATGAGACCCAGTACTTC.